A selection of T cell receptor beta chains follows, all from one sample in a study of shared clonotypes between healthy human individuals. The repertoire was sequenced with immunoSEQ multiplex PCR; TCRdb's copy has only in-frame clones and lacks some. This sample has hundreds of thousands of clones, with approximately 96% found just once. Sequencing was done on a sample of naive CD8+ T cells sorted from blood. The receptors stem from a woman aged 25 to 39 in good health. CDR3s include the opening cysteine and the closing phenylalanine or tryptophan. Fields, in order: D gene, V gene, CDR3 protein. D genes are given only for firm matches.

D gene: TRBD2
V gene: TRBV4-1
CDR3 protein: CASSQGLAGSYEQYF

D gene: NA
V gene: TRBV2
CDR3 protein: CASRPSGANVLTF

D gene: TRBD1
V gene: TRBV6-5
CDR3 protein: CASSLGQGVGEQYF

D gene: TRBD2
V gene: TRBV11-2
CDR3 protein: CASSSMPRLAGPKTDTQYF

D gene: NA
V gene: TRBV15
CDR3 protein: CATSSLGLEDRTDTQYF

D gene: NA
V gene: TRBV5-8
CDR3 protein: CASSLGPNTGELFF

D gene: TRBD2
V gene: TRBV27
CDR3 protein: CASSLFGLAGRETQYF

D gene: NA
V gene: TRBV5-4
CDR3 protein: CASSPDGETQYF

D gene: NA
V gene: TRBV27
CDR3 protein: CASSPPSETQYF

D gene: NA
V gene: TRBV5-6
CDR3 protein: CASSPTGMETQYF

D gene: TRBD2
V gene: TRBV28
CDR3 protein: CASSYGEGWAQYF

D gene: NA
V gene: TRBV9
CDR3 protein: CASSLEGYSNQPQHF

D gene: NA
V gene: TRBV7-9
CDR3 protein: CASSSGWGVRNTEAFF

D gene: NA
V gene: TRBV27
CDR3 protein: CASSLGRDYGYTF

D gene: NA
V gene: TRBV5-1
CDR3 protein: CASSLDTTTVQYF